This TCR beta chain was identified in a study of PD-1 blockade in classical Hodgkin lymphoma. Findings and limits, study-wide: Among the patients, those starting nivolumab under 1 year after ASCT were excluded. Newly diagnosed patients were reported to start with lower TCR diversity than healthy donors. CD8+ TCR diversity did not rise significantly by C4D1, unlike CD4+.

A remark on this clone: Its antigen remains unidentified.

Germline values: CDR1 SGHTA, CDR2 FQGNSA. The CDR3 contains 15 residues. V lost 6 bases to trimming and J lost 4 bases; unmatched junction nucleotides: 11. Profiled with immunoSEQ multiplex PCR; TCRdb holds only in-frame clones, not every one. The sample holds roughly 100,000 clones; approximately 89% are singletons and the top ten take roughly 20%. Time point of the sample: cycle 4 day 1 (C4D1), after five to seven weeks of nivolumab. There was relapse after autologous stem cell transplantation in every patient, and there was variation in brentuximab vedotin exposure. The source was peripheral blood mononuclear cells (PBMCs), collected before the fourth cycle of nivolumab. The rearrangement uses TRBV7-2 and TRBJ1-1, with 7 bases lining up with TRBD1. This TCR was recovered from a human donor with classical Hodgkin lymphoma. CDR3 sequence (DNA): TGTGCCAGCAGGCCGGTCGGACAGGCAATCACTGAAGCTTTCTTT. Its protein product is CASRPVGQAITEAFF. The variable domain in full, completed from reference TRBV7-2 and TRBJ1-1, reads GAGVSQSPSNKVTEKGKDVELRCDPISGHTALYWYRQSLGQGLEFLIYFQGNSAPDKSGLPSDRFSAERTGGSVSTLTIQRTQQEDSAVYLCASRPVGQAITEAFFGQGTRLTVV.